The rows below give T cell receptor beta chains drawn from one sample of a study of preoperative IRX-2 immunotherapy in early breast cancer. Profiling relied on immunoSEQ multiplex PCR, and the TCRdb table lists in-frame clones only, not all of them. Among some 59,000 clones, approximately 95% were seen once, and the ten largest hold about 1.8%. This sample was obtained from a patient treated with IRX-2 immunotherapy. The receptor set was obtained from a human donor with breast cancer. CDR3s include the opening cysteine and the closing phenylalanine or tryptophan. Each record gives: V gene, clone size, D gene, J gene, CDR3 DNA, CDR3 protein. D genes are given only for firm matches. Part of the rows lack a size; the others show once, few, many or a class for expanded clones.

>TRBV9|.|.|TRBJ2-7
TGTGCCAGCAGCGCAGGTTGGGGGGCTGCCGAGCAGTACTTC
CASSAGWGAAEQYF
>TRBV5-1|.|.|TRBJ1-2
TGCGCCAGCAGCTTGTCGACAGTGAGCTATGGCTACACCTTC
CASSLSTVSYGYTF
>TRBV7-9|.|.|TRBJ1-2
TGTGCCAGCCGGGTGGCAGGGGAGAAGGGTGGCTACACCTTC
CASRVAGEKGGYTF
>TRBV7-2|.|.|TRBJ2-3
TGTGCCAGCAGCTTAGGCCCCCAATTGAGTACGCAGTATTTT
CASSLGPQLSTQYF
>TRBV5-1|.|.|TRBJ2-7
TGCGCCAGCAGCTTACGGGTGCAGAACGAGCAGTACTTC
CASSLRVQNEQYF
>TRBV29-1|once|TRBD2|TRBJ2-2
TGCAGCGTTGGGGTTAGCGGGAGAGGGGGGACCGGGGAGCTGTTTTTT
CSVGVSGRGGTGELFF
>TRBV29-1|.|TRBD1|TRBJ2-3
TGCAGCTTCACGGGGGGACAGGGCAGGACAGATACGCAGTATTTT
CSFTGGQGRTDTQYF
>TRBV5-1|once|TRBD2|TRBJ2-1
TGCGCCAGCAGCACGACCGGGACTAGGAGCTCCAATGAGCAGTTCTTC
CASSTTGTRSSNEQFF
>TRBV7-3|.|.|TRBJ2-2
TGTGCCAGCAGCTTGGACACCGGGGAGCTGTTTTTT
CASSLDTGELFF
>TRBV10-3|once|.|TRBJ2-1
TGTGCCTCACGGCAGGGTGACAATGAGCAGTTCTTC
CASRQGDNEQFF
>TRBV29-1|.|.|TRBJ2-5
TGCAGCGTCGCGGAGAGAGAGACCCAGTACTTC
CSVAERETQYF
>TRBV11-2|.|TRBD1|TRBJ2-7
TGTGCCAGCAGCCGACGGACAGGGGACTCCAACGAGCAGTACTTC
CASSRRTGDSNEQYF
>TRBV15|.|.|TRBJ1-2
TGTGCCACCAGCTGGAACCAGGGGAGGTATGGCTACACCTTC
CATSWNQGRYGYTF